The table lists the clone carrying this T cell receptor beta chain with a few counts. Pregnant or lactating patients were excluded, as were those with uncontrolled infection or other autoimmune disease. PBMCs were collected from a roughly 9.7 ml volume of fresh peripheral blood. Researchers amplified the TCR beta CDR3 regions from RNA transcripts. Initially, a first-round RT-PCR of the TCR CDR3 employed the HTBI primer set. TCRdb recomputed calls from the multiplex PCR reads with MiXCR, one row per CDR3 protein. The data contain about 590,000 distinct CDR3 sequences, approximately 15% of them singletons. This entry belongs to a study of T cells in Graves' hyperthyroidism and ophthalmopathy. Germline V gene data show CDR1 as MNHNS and CDR2 as SASEGT. This CDR3 contains 15 residues. The V gene lost 3 bases and the J gene lost 6 bases, with 15 bases spanning the gap.

J is TRBJ1-5 and V is TRBV6-1, with D perhaps matching TRBD1 (6 bases). The material sequenced was blood. The source is a woman aged 25-40 years with Graves' hyperthyroidism. CDR3 in amino acids: CASSDLGGGRQPQHF. For the CDR3, the DNA is TGTGCCAGCAGTGATCTGGGGGGGGGGCGTCAGCCCCAGCATTTT.